This TCR beta chain was captured by sequencing in a study of blood T cell repertoires in COVID-19. Study-level background: T cells, B-cell-depleted T cells, or PBMCs supplied cDNA or gDNA.

The method was immunoSEQ multiplex PCR; TCRdb's version includes in-frame clones alone and lacks a portion of them. The data show 98,000 or so clones, about 89% seen once. Seattle patients were enrolled during active infection and followed longitudinally. Germline CDR1 is SGHNT and CDR2 is YENEEA. CDR3 length: 12 amino acids. V was shortened by 7 bases and J by 5 bases, with 9 bases between the two germline ends. The source of this sequence is a man aged 55 to 70 with COVID-19, enrolled during active disease. The V call is TRBV11-3, the J call TRBJ1-5; D gene ambiguous. Material: peripheral blood. In DNA, the CDR3 is TGTGCCAGCACCCAGGTTCATCAGCCCCAGCATTTT. Translated: CASTQVHQPQHF.